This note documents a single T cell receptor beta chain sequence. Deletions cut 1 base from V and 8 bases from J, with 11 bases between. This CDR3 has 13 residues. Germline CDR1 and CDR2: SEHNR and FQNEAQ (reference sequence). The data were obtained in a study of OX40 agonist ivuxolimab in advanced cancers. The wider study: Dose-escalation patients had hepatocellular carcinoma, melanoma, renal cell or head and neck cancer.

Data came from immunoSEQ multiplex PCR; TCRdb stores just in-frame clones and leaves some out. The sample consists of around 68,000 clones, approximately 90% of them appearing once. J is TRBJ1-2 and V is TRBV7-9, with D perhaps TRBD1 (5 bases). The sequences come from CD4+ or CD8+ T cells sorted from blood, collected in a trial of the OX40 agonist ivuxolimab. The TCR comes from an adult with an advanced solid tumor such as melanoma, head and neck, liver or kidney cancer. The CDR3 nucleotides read TGTGCCAGCAGCTTAGGTTTAGGGGCCGGCTACACCTTC. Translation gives CASSLGLGAGYTF.